A single sample is the source of the 21 T cell receptor beta chains below, sequenced in a study of T cell responses to AZD1222 COVID-19 vaccine. Sequenced by immunoSEQ multiplex PCR; TCRdb stores in-frame clones only, minus some. The sample yields 150,000 to 200,000 clones, 70% to 90% seen once. The sample consisted of peripheral blood, taken on day 0 of AZD1222 vaccination. These receptor sequences come from an adult in good health.

The chain couples TRBV20-1 to TRBJ2-1; D might be TRBD1 (7 bases). Trimming took off 3 bases at V and 7 bases at J, with 22 bases between the two ends. The CDR3 is 16 amino acids. Germline CDR1 reads DFQATT; CDR2 reads SNEGSKA (reference sequence). In nucleotides, the CDR3 is TGCAGTGCTAGTCCCCCGGTCAGGGGGGTATTGAATGAGCAGTTCTTC. This sequence encodes CSASPPVRGVLNEQFF.

The chain combines TRBV28 with TRBJ1-4; TRBD1 is a possible D gene (5 bases). The V gene's germline CDR1 is MDHEN and CDR2 SYDVKM. This CDR3 has 15 residues. V was trimmed by 6 bases and J by 0 bases, leaving 11 bases between them. CDR3 sequence (DNA): TGTGCCAGCAGCAGGGACGGTTCAACTAATGAAAAACTGTTTTTT. It translates to CASSRDGSTNEKLFF.

This chain connects TRBV6-6 to TRBJ1-2; TRBD1 matches 8 bases. Germline V gene sequence: CDR1 MNHNY, CDR2 SVGAGI (reference sequence). V was pared by 5 bases and J by 4 bases, with 15 bases of the junction left unmatched. The CDR3 loop spans 17 amino acids. CDR3 nucleotide sequence: TGTGCCAGCAGTCGCTGGGACAGGCCGACCGATTCCTATGGCTACACCTTC. It codes for CASSRWDRPTDSYGYTF.

The rearrangement links TRBV28 to TRBJ1-5; weak D call: TRBD1 (6 bases). Between the trimmed V and J ends, which lost 2 bases and 1 base, there was a span of 12 bases. This CDR3 is 16 amino acids long. The germline CDR1 and CDR2 sequences are MDHEN and SYDVKM. CDR3 in DNA: TGTGCCAGCAGTTTACCCAAGGGGGTGAGCAATCAGCCCCAGCATTTT. This sequence encodes CASSLPKGVSNQPQHF.

V gene TRBV6-5 combines with J gene TRBJ1-4; maybe TRBD1 (5 bases). This CDR3 region has 14 residues. V was pared by 6 bases and J by 5 bases, with 13 bases between. Germline CDR1 reads MNHEY; CDR2 reads SVGAGI. CDR3 region: CASSNRGDNEKLFF. The CDR3 bases are TGTGCCAGCAGCAATCGGGGCGACAATGAAAAACTGTTTTTT.

The chain has TRBV13 and TRBJ2-1, with TRBD2 matching 8 bases. Germline V gene data show CDR1 as PRHDT and CDR2 as FYEKMQ (reference sequence). This CDR3 comprises 16 residues. V dropped 6 bases and J dropped 5; count of bases not matched to a gene: 12. The CDR3: CASRIAQSGRHNEQFF. The CDR3, as DNA: TGTGCCAGCAGAATAGCCCAGAGCGGGAGACACAATGAGCAGTTCTTC.

This clone was detected a few times. The chain couples TRBV5-1 to TRBJ2-1, with 8 bases fitting TRBD1. Germline V gene sequence: CDR1 SGHRS, CDR2 YFSETQ. The V gene end was trimmed by 2 bases and the J gene end by 2 bases; junction bases not matched to a gene: 6. This CDR3 region has 16 residues. CDR3 amino acids: CASSLPRQGTYNEQFF. The CDR3 bases are TGCGCCAGCAGCTTACCACGACAGGGGACCTACAATGAGCAGTTCTTC.

The genes are TRBV29-1 and TRBJ2-7; perhaps TRBD2 as D (6 bases). Germline CDR1 is SQVTM and CDR2 is ANQGSEA. The V end was cut by 4 bases, the J end by 2 bases, with 15 bases between. The CDR3 contains 14 residues. Here the CDR3 reads CSVGLGGVTYEQYF. CDR3 DNA sequence: TGCAGCGTTGGGTTGGGCGGGGTTACCTACGAGCAGTACTTC.

V and J are TRBV6-5 and TRBJ1-2, with a possible D match to TRBD1 (5 bases). Trimming cost V 7 bases and J 6 bases, with 12 bases left between them. Germline loops: CDR1 MNHEY, CDR2 SVGAGI. This CDR3 has 12 residues. Here the CDR3 reads CASTTGVNGYTF. The CDR3 nucleotides are TGTGCCAGCACTACAGGAGTTAATGGCTACACCTTC.

The chain has TRBV5-4 and TRBJ1-2; D is perhaps TRBD1 (5 bases). V was cut by 2 bases and J by 2 bases, with 10 bases left in between. The CDR3 is 14 amino acids. Germline CDR1 is SGHNT and CDR2 is YYREEE (reference sequence). The CDR3 DNA follows: TGTGCCAGCAGCTTTGGGGGGATGAACTATGGCTACACCTTC. It specifies CASSFGGMNYGYTF.

The rearrangement uses TRBV3-1 (or the pseudogene TRBV3-2) and TRBJ2-3, with D unresolved. This CDR3 comprises 14 residues. The V end lost 0 bases, the J end lost 6 bases, and 10 bases lay between the germline ends. Germline V gene data show CDR1 as LGHDT and CDR2 as YNNKEL (reference sequence). The CDR3 DNA reads as TGTGCCAGCAGCCAAGATATTGGGTGGGATACGCAGTATTTT. Its protein is CASSQDIGWDTQYF.

To note about this clone: The same CDR3 is also encoded by other DNA sequences in this sample. The chain links TRBV20-1 to TRBJ1-1; no firm D call. Germline CDR1 and CDR2: DFQATT and SNEGSKA (reference sequence). The CDR3 spans 10 residues. Trimming took off 0 bases at V and 10 bases at J, with 6 bases between the two ends. CDR3 protein: CSARDIGAFF. CDR3 nucleotide sequence: TGCAGTGCTAGAGACATAGGAGCTTTCTTT.

The chain has TRBV6-5 and TRBJ1-6, with D unclear. CDR1 MNHEY and CDR2 SVGAGI come from the germline V gene. V lost 6 bases and J lost 5, with 8 bases in between. This CDR3 comprises 13 residues. The CDR3 DNA is TGTGCCAGCAGGGGCAACCATAATTCACCCCTCCACTTT. Residues: CASRGNHNSPLHF.

Here the CDR3 DNA reads TGTGCCAGCAGTTCACTAGCGGGACTCAGTACAGATACGCAGTATTTT. Amino acid sequence: CASSSLAGLSTDTQYF. The chain links TRBV2 to TRBJ2-3; 10 nucleotides match TRBD2. V gave up 5 bases and J gave up 3 bases; unmatched junction bases: 8. This CDR3 comprises 16 residues. Per the germline V gene, CDR1 is SNHLY and CDR2 is FYNNEI.

The chain recombines TRBV11-2 with TRBJ2-7; the match to TRBD2 covers 8 bases. Trimming cost V 5 bases and J 6 bases; bases outside gene matches: 3. Germline V gene lookup returns CDR1 SGHAT and CDR2 FQNNGV. The CDR3 runs 12 residues. CDR3 loop: CASSLGLGEQYF. CDR3 DNA sequence: TGTGCCAGCAGCCTGGGACTAGGCGAGCAGTACTTC.

The chain is built from TRBV7-8 and TRBJ1-4; D not certain. The CDR3 spans 14 residues. Trimming stripped 5 bases from V and 8 bases from J, with 15 bases between. Germline-derived CDR1 and CDR2 are SGHVS and FQNEAQ. The CDR3 sequence is CASSLTGSGEKLFF. DNA of the CDR3: TGTGCCAGCAGCCTCACCGGGTCGGGCGAAAAACTGTTTTTT.

This rearrangement joins TRBV27 to TRBJ1-6, with a tentative D call TRBD1 (6 bases). There are 15 residues in the CDR3. CDR1 is MNHEY, CDR2 SMNVEV, per germline (reference sequence). V was pared by 6 bases and J by 6 bases, with 15 bases between. CDR3 amino acids: CASRASRGGNSPLHF. The CDR3 DNA reads as TGTGCCAGCAGGGCGTCCAGGGGTGGTAATTCACCCCTCCACTTT.

V usage is TRBV21-1 and J usage is TRBJ2-3; the table gives TRBD1 as D, unverified against the DNA. TRBV21-1 is labeled a pseudogene. The CDR3 runs 15 residues. As DNA, the CDR3 is TGTGCCAGCAGCAAGCAGAAGACAGGGGAAGATACGCAGTATTTT. The encoded protein is CASSKQKTGEDTQYF.

The chain joins TRBV5-1 to TRBJ2-1, with 14 bases fitting TRBD2. Germline V lookup: CDR1 SGHRS, CDR2 YFSETQ. The V segment lost 1 base and the J segment 8 bases; nucleotides outside the gene matches: 11. CDR3 length: 18 amino acids. CDR3 nucleotides: TGCGCCAGCAGCTTGAGGGTGGGGACTAGCGGGGGATTCCATGAGCAGTTCTTC. Its translation: CASSLRVGTSGGFHEQFF.

The chain links TRBV19 to TRBJ1-5, with a tentative D call TRBD1 (5 bases). Germline CDR1 LNHDA, CDR2 SQIVND (reference sequence). The CDR3 has 15 residues. The V end was cut by 3 bases, the J end by 3 bases, with 12 bases between. This CDR3 reads CASSITGGYNQPQHF. The CDR3 bases are TGTGCCAGTAGTATCACTGGGGGTTACAATCAGCCCCAGCATTTT.

The V and J genes are TRBV5-5 and TRBJ1-4; a possible D gene is TRBD1 (6 bases). V shed 3 bases and J shed 5 bases, with 17 bases lying between them. The CDR3 covers 16 residues. CDR1 SGHKS and CDR2 YYEKEE come from the germline V gene (reference sequence). This chain's CDR3 is CASSWGPTPPNEKLFF. Here the CDR3 DNA reads TGTGCCAGCAGCTGGGGGCCTACGCCCCCAAATGAAAAACTGTTTTTT.